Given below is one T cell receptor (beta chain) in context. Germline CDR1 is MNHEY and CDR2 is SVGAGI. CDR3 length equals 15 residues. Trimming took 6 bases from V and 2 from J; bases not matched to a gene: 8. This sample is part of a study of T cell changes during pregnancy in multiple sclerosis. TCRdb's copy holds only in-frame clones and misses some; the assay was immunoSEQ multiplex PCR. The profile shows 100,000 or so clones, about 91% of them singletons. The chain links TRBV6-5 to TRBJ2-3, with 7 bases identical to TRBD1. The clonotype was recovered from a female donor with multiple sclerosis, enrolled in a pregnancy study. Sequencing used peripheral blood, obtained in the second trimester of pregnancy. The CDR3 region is CASRPFTGATDTQYF. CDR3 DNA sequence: TGTGCCAGCAGACCCTTCACAGGGGCCACAGATACGCAGTATTTT.